The 6 T cell receptor beta chains in this list originate from one sample, sequenced in a study of beta chain features in type 1 diabetes. No antigens are known for them. Broader study findings: A moderate, significant TCRB CDR3 shortening appeared in type 1 diabetes across four CD4+ subsets.

What was sequenced were expressed TCRB transcripts, since all of the isolated RNA had been reverse transcribed. Sequencing was performed with immunoSEQ multiplex PCR; in TCRdb, only in-frame clones are kept and a portion is missing. The table has around 710,000 clones, around 12% seen once. Sequencing used naive CD4+ T cells from blood. The receptor set was obtained from a man under 40 with type 1 diabetes.

This chain connects TRBV14 to TRBJ2-2, with 9 bases matching TRBD2. The CDR3 has 17 amino acids. The ends lost 0 bases at V and 5 bases at J; junction bases unmatched: 7. Per the germline V gene, CDR1 is SGHDN and CDR2 is FVKESK. CDR3 in DNA: TGTGCCAGCAGCCAAGATGCGGGGGGGCCCCAGACCGGGGAGCTGTTTTTT. Translated: CASSQDAGGPQTGELFF.

This chain links TRBV7-2 with TRBJ2-2, with TRBD1 matching 12 bases. CDR3 length: 16 amino acids. V shed 3 bases, J shed 7 bases, and the junction held 6 bases outside the gene matches. Germline values: CDR1 SGHTA, CDR2 FQGNSA. In DNA form, the CDR3 reads TGTGCCAGCAGCTTGGGACAGGGGGCCGTGGACGGGGAGCTGTTTTTT. This gives the protein CASSLGQGAVDGELFF. The full variable domain, in which reference TRBV7-2 and TRBJ2-2 provide the parts outside the CDR3, is GAGVSQSPSNKVTEKGKDVELRCDPISGHTALYWYRQSLGQGLEFLIYFQGNSAPDKSGLPSDRFSAERTGGSVSTLTIQRTQQEDSAVYLCASSLGQGAVDGELFFGEGSRLTVL.

There are a few counts of this clone. This chain uses TRBV28 with TRBJ2-5; the match to TRBD2 covers 8 bases. J lost 7 bases, V lost 8 bases, and 15 bases had no gene match. Germline assignment: CDR1 MDHEN and CDR2 SYDVKM. CDR3 length: 15 residues. CDR3 sequence: CASGETSVWLGTQYF. The DNA of the CDR3 is TGTGCCAGCGGAGAGACTAGCGTCTGGTTGGGGACCCAGTACTTC.

This clone was observed a few times. V usage is TRBV18 and J usage is TRBJ1-2, with TRBD1 as a possible D gene (6 bases). The CDR3 has 16 amino acids. The V gene's germline CDR1 is KGHSH and CDR2 LQKENI. Between the trimmed V and J ends, which lost 1 base and 4 bases, there was a span of 16 bases. The CDR3 loop reads CASSPRTSDSGYGYTF. The DNA of the CDR3 is TGTGCCAGCTCACCACGCACTTCGGACAGCGGCTATGGCTACACCTTC.

The sample holds a few counts of this clone. The CDR3 DNA is TGTGCCATCAGTGACCCGGCTAACGGAAATACGCAGTATTTT. This gives the protein CAISDPANGNTQYF. This rearrangement joins TRBV10-3 to TRBJ2-3; D remains ambiguous. The ends were cut back, 3 bases at V and 7 bases at J, with 14 bases in the middle. In germline, CDR1 is ENHRY, CDR2 SYGVKD. CDR3 length equals 14 residues.

On this clone: The sample has other DNA sequences that encode this CDR3 too. The V and J genes are TRBV18 and TRBJ2-5; D not certain. The CDR3 sequence is 11 residues long. Per germline, CDR1 KGHSH and CDR2 LQKENI. Deletions cut 3 bases from V and 5 bases from J, with 4 bases between. The CDR3 region is CASSPRETQYF. CDR3 nucleotides: TGTGCCAGCTCACCGAGGGAGACCCAGTACTTC.